This T cell receptor (beta chain) comes out of a study of shared clonotypes between healthy human individuals. Study summary: CD4 naive and memory got three plates each, CD8 naive two, CD8 memory one.

In this sample, this clone turned up once. CDR1 SGHVS and CDR2 FNYEAQ come from the germline V gene. CDR3 length: 16 residues. With V trimmed by 4 bases and J by 3 bases, 8 bases remained unmatched. Naive CD8 cells lacked CD45RO and underwent positive selection for CCR7, leaving out terminally differentiated effector memory CD45RA+ cells. Assay used: immunoSEQ multiplex PCR; TCRdb lists only in-frame clones, some missing. The data contain just over 2,000,000 clones, 85% to 95% of them seen just once; the ten biggest clones take up 1% to 1.3%. Sequencing input: naive CD8+ T cells sorted from blood. This sequence originates from a man younger than 30 in good health. This chain connects TRBV7-6 to TRBJ2-3; 9 bases map to TRBD2. CDR3 sequence (DNA): TGTGCCAGCAGCTCCTTAGCGGGAGTCGGGACAGATACGCAGTATTTT. It specifies CASSSLAGVGTDTQYF.